This T cell receptor (beta chain) was recovered during a study of blood T cells in healthy people across ages. V was clipped by 0 bases and J by 14 bases, with 27 bases between them. This CDR3 has 17 residues. The V gene's germline CDR1 is MNHNS and CDR2 SASEGT. Using a J-beta primer mix together with a sample-barcoded 5' primer, a second PCR was run for roughly 6 to 11 cycles. Every cDNA molecule carried a tag from a template-switch adaptor bearing 12 random nucleotides. Each CDR3 protein gets one entry after TCRdb re-called the 5' RACE reads with MiXCR. The sample lists approximately 730,000 distinct CDR3 sequences; roughly 53% were seen once.

This TCR derives from a man older than 75 in good health. Sequences were obtained from blood. The chain employs TRBV6-1 and TRBJ2-3; tentative D call: TRBD1 (6 bases). This chain's CDR3 is CASSEAALGGAHRYAYF. CDR3 nucleotides: TGTGCCAGCAGTGAAGCTGCCCTAGGGGGAGCCCACAGATACGCGTATTTT.